A selection of T cell receptor beta chains follows, all from one sample in a study of T-cell memory formation after mild COVID-19. Via MiXCR, TCRdb re-called the 5' RACE reads, giving one row per CDR3 protein. In the table there are some 440,000 distinct CDR3 sequences, about 23% of which are singletons. Sequences were obtained from PBMCs or a T cell subset sorted from them (not recorded which). These receptors originate from an adult woman who had mild COVID-19 (a few samples of this study predate the infection). Cell type and time point are not known. Both conserved end residues are trimmed from each CDR3. Only some rows state a clone size, as once, few, many or a class for expanded clones.

13 TRBJ2-7 NA TRBV3-1 ASSQDPWGTYEQY
11 TRBJ1-1 many TRBV10-2 ASSEQGGTEAF
16 TRBJ1-1 once TRBV4-2 ASSQDRRVRTEVSEAF
12 TRBJ1-1 few TRBV12-3/TRBV12-4 ASSYAGAGTEAF
12 TRBJ1-5 many TRBV6-2/TRBV6-3 ASKGFEGNQPQH
14 TRBJ2-7 NA TRBV4-3 ASSQDWRESSYEQY
11 TRBJ2-5 NA TRBV24-1 ATSGGAQETQY
14 TRBJ2-7 few TRBV12-3/TRBV12-4 ASSLELGGVFYEQY
14 TRBJ1-3 few TRBV4-1 ASSQGTWSAGNTIY
12 TRBJ2-1 NA TRBV28 ASSFELAGNEQF
11 TRBJ2-1 NA TRBV11-2 ASTLGGYNEQF
15 TRBJ2-2 NA TRBV29-1 SVKGGRTGVDTGELF
12 TRBJ2-5 NA TRBV15 ATSRGGRGETQY
15 TRBJ2-1 NA TRBV2 ASSGPREGGGYNEQF
11 TRBJ1-3 few TRBV11-2 ASSLYRVDTIY
13 TRBJ1-1 few TRBV9 ASSVVREPNTEAF
11 TRBJ1-6 NA TRBV7-8 ASSFLQDSPLH
14 TRBJ2-6 NA TRBV5-1 ASSSGPISGANVLT
12 TRBJ2-7 many TRBV25-1 ASSGQGGGYEQY
11 TRBJ1-6 few TRBV7-6 ASSFRGDSPLH
11 TRBJ2-5 NA TRBV29-1 SVEVGWEGTQY
13 TRBJ2-1 few TRBV20-1 SARGTGSSYNEQF
16 TRBJ2-2 few TRBV3-1 ASSHSKGTAANTGELF
14 TRBJ2-5 NA TRBV10-3 AISEPVAGVPETQY
11 TRBJ2-4 many TRBV9 ASSESVGNIQY
13 TRBJ2-4 few TRBV20-1 SARDPSAAKNIQY
15 TRBJ2-7 few TRBV6-5 ASSYSPGQGSAYEQY
12 TRBJ1-2 few TRBV12-3/TRBV12-4 ASSFNGGVDGYT
13 TRBJ2-7 NA TRBV15 ATSRDQQGELKQY
13 TRBJ2-3 many TRBV5-1 ASSLAPVSTDTQY
14 TRBJ2-1 NA TRBV5-1 ASRRISAGEGHEQF
11 TRBJ2-5 few TRBV29-1 SVAGESWETQY
13 TRBJ2-7 few TRBV5-1 ASSLLAGLSREQY
11 TRBJ2-7 few TRBV9 ASSAGQGSEQY
11 TRBJ2-3 few TRBV24-1 ATQTDSTDTQY
13 TRBJ2-3 NA TRBV5-4 ASSFEGANTDTQY
14 TRBJ2-3 few TRBV4-3 ASSQGPSGSTDTQY
13 TRBJ1-1 few TRBV15 ATSPRWGLGTEAF
15 TRBJ2-5 NA TRBV4-3 ASSPRTLLAGEETQY
14 TRBJ1-4 NA TRBV7-9 ASSVGSYATNEKLF
12 TRBJ2-5 few TRBV29-1 SVEQGGLAGAQY
15 TRBJ2-5 NA TRBV10-3 AISELRGQGAEETQY
12 TRBJ2-2 few TRBV5-1 ASSPFLQAGELF
14 TRBJ2-2 few TRBV5-4 ASSNAGLAGPGELF
14 TRBJ2-1 few TRBV7-2 ASSLMSGASYNEQF
11 TRBJ2-1 NA TRBV20-1 SARAGGVNEQF
11 TRBJ1-1 NA TRBV9 ASSVGPGGKAF
12 TRBJ2-1 NA TRBV18 ASSPSNSVNEQF